This T cell receptor (beta chain) came from a study of shared clonotypes between healthy human individuals. Study-level results: Only blood was sampled, and tissue TCR repertoires likely differ from blood ones. In general, naive subsets displayed greater estimated richness than memory subsets did. The donor pool, a small one, limited the genetic and exposure-history diversity represented.

The germline V gene has CDR1 MNHNY and CDR2 SVGAGI (reference sequence). Trimming left V 7 bases short and J 2 bases short, with 13 bases between. The CDR3 is made up of 14 amino acids. Of note for this clone: What it binds is not known.

The authors loaded about 0.2 ug DNA, around 32,000 T cell genomes, into sorted-subset replicate PCRs. TCRdb's table, derived via immunoSEQ multiplex PCR, lists solely in-frame clones and lacks some. The sample has 2.5 million or so clones; around 94% are singletons. The sequencing input was naive CD4+ T cells sorted from blood. Described subset: CD45RA+ positively selected. The source of this sequence is a man younger than 30 in good health. The chain uses TRBV6-6 and TRBJ2-3; maybe TRBD2 (7 bases). CDR3 sequence: CASTAGALTDTQYF. DNA for the CDR3: TGTGCCAGCACCGCGGGGGCCCTCACAGATACGCAGTATTTT.